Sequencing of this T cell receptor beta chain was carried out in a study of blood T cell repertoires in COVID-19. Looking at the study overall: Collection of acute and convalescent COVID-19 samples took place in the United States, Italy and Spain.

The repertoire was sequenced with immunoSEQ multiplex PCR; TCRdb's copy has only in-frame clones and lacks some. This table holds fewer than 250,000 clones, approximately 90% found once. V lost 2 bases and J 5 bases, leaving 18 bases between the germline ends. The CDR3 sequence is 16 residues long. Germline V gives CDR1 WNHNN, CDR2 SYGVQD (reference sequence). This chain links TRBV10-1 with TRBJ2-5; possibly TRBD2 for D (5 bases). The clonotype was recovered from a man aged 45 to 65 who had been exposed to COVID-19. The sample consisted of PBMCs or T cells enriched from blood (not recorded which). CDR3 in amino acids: CASSERKASWSETQYF. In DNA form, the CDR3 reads TGCGCCAGCAGTGAGAGGAAGGCTAGCTGGTCGGAGACCCAGTACTTC.